These 21 T cell receptor beta chains originate from one sample sequenced in a study of naive and memory T cell subsets. An equimolar mix of two oligonucleotides served as the beta constant-region primer for TRBC1 and TRBC2. From the UMI-ligation and nested PCR reads, TCRdb called clonotypes with MiXCR, one entry per CDR3 protein. The sample shows approximately 82,000 distinct CDR3 sequences, around 6.5% of them seen only once. The sequencing sample was made of central memory CD4+ T cells from blood. These receptors were collected from a human donor in good health.

The chain joins TRBV12-3 or TRBV12-4 to TRBJ2-4, with D hard to call. This CDR3 contains 13 residues. V dropped 10 bases and J dropped 6 bases, with 16 bases sitting between them. The CDR3 DNA reads TGTGCCACCCGTCTCGAGGAAAGAAACATTCAGTACTTC. Translating gives CATRLEERNIQYF.

This clonotype was seen many times. The rearrangement links TRBV6-2 or TRBV6-3 to TRBJ1-1; the match to TRBD1 covers 9 bases. V gave up 8 bases and J gave up 4 bases; unmatched junction bases: 5. Germline V CDR1 and CDR2: MNHEY, SVGEGT. This CDR3 has 13 residues. CDR3 nucleotides: TGTGCCAGCTGGACAGGGGAGGCCACTGAAGCTTTCTTT. It is translated as CASWTGEATEAFF.

There are many counts of this clonotype. The chain links TRBV18 to TRBJ2-7; 9 bases fit TRBD2. Trimming took 4 bases from V and 8 from J; bases not matched to a gene: 9. This CDR3 has 14 residues. In germline, CDR1 is KGHSH, CDR2 LQKENI. The CDR3 loop reads CASSQREEGSKQYF. DNA for the CDR3: TGTGCCAGCTCACAGCGGGAGGAGGGGTCGAAGCAGTACTTC.

The chain combines TRBV19 with TRBJ2-1; 8 bases map to TRBD2. The CDR3 consists of 15 residues. J gave up 8 bases and V 3 bases, and 9 bases lay outside the gene matches. Germline CDR1 and CDR2: LNHDA and SQIVND (reference sequence). CDR3 DNA: TGTGCCAGTAGTATCAGCGGGAGTAGAATGTATGAGCAGTTCTTC. This gives the protein CASSISGSRMYEQFF.

The V call is TRBV6-6, the J call TRBJ2-5; 13 bases align to TRBD2. V trimming: 6 bases; J trimming: 5 bases; junction bases outside the gene matches: 6. CDR1 is MNHNY and CDR2 is SVGAGI in the germline V gene (reference sequence). The CDR3 spans 15 residues. For the CDR3, the DNA is TGTGCCAGCAGGCCCGGACTAGCGGGAGCGGAGACCCAGTACTTC. Translated: CASRPGLAGAETQYF.

In its sample, this clonotype was seen a few times. V is TRBV20-1 and J is TRBJ2-7; D not certain. The germline V gene has CDR1 DFQATT and CDR2 SNEGSKA (reference sequence). Trimming cost V 3 bases and J 4 bases, with 10 bases left between them. There are 12 residues in the CDR3. CDR3 amino acids: CSASTERYEQYF. The CDR3 nucleotides are TGCAGTGCTAGTACAGAAAGATACGAGCAGTACTTC.

This chain uses TRBV12-3 or TRBV12-4 with TRBJ2-1; D perhaps matches TRBD2 (6 bases). V lost 2 bases and J 0 bases, leaving 11 bases between the germline ends. This CDR3 is built from 16 residues. The DNA for the CDR3 is TGTGCCAGCAGTTTATATGTCGGGGGCTCCTACAATGAGCAGTTCTTC. Its translation is CASSLYVGGSYNEQFF.

This clonotype was detected many times. The V and J genes are TRBV7-2 and TRBJ2-3, with a tentative D call TRBD1 (7 bases). Germline values: CDR1 SGHTA, CDR2 FQGNSA. The CDR3 is 16 residues long. Trimming removed 2 bases at V and 4 bases at J, with 16 bases between. The CDR3 nucleotides are TGTGCCAGCAGCTTAATGGGGCAGGGGGGTGCAGATACGCAGTATTTT. This sequence encodes CASSLMGQGGADTQYF.

This clonotype came up many times. The chain joins TRBV29-1 to TRBJ2-1; tentatively, D is TRBD2 (6 bases). V shed 4 bases and J shed 4 bases, with 20 bases lying between them. This CDR3 contains 16 residues. Germline CDR1 reads SQVTM; CDR2 reads ANQGSEA. The CDR3 protein is CSVVGPGAPPYNEQFF. In DNA form, the CDR3 reads TGCAGCGTTGTTGGCCCGGGAGCCCCACCATACAATGAGCAGTTCTTC.

This clonotype was counted only a few times. The V call is TRBV28, the J call TRBJ1-6; 9 bases line up with TRBD1. The V gene's germline CDR1 is MDHEN and CDR2 SYDVKM. The CDR3 loop spans 15 amino acids. Trimming at V came to 5 bases and at J to 6 bases, leaving 5 bases not matched to a gene. CDR3 region: CASSHGTGRNSPLHF. The DNA for the CDR3 is TGTGCCAGCAGTCACGGGACAGGGCGTAATTCACCCCTCCACTTT.

V and J are TRBV4-2 and TRBJ2-7; D perhaps matches TRBD2 (6 bases). Trimming stripped 0 bases from V and 0 bases from J, with 9 bases between. The germline V gene has CDR1 LGHNA and CDR2 YNFKEQ. The CDR3 runs 15 residues. CDR3 sequence reads: CASSQDRSGSYEQYF. DNA of the CDR3: TGTGCCAGCAGCCAAGATCGTAGCGGCTCCTACGAGCAGTACTTC.

About this clonotype itself: This may be a read error, as it is one base from a much larger clone. The rearrangement uses TRBV28 and TRBJ1-2, with D perhaps TRBD1 (5 bases). V was pared by 8 bases and J by 6 bases, with 13 bases between. CDR3 length: 12 amino acids. Per germline, CDR1 MDHEN and CDR2 SYDVKM. CDR3 nucleotide sequence: TGTGCCAGCTGCCGGGGCGGGAATGGCTACACCTTC. Its protein product is CASCRGGNGYTF.

The chain recombines TRBV10-3 with TRBJ2-3; TRBD2 agrees at 7 bases. Germline V CDR1 and CDR2: ENHRY, SYGVKD. The CDR3 consists of 15 residues. V trimming: 6 bases; J trimming: 6 bases; junction bases outside the gene matches: 12. CDR3 in amino acids: CAIRNLAGQRDTQYF. CDR3 DNA sequence: TGTGCCATCAGAAACTTAGCGGGTCAGAGGGATACGCAGTATTTT.

V is TRBV6-1 and J is TRBJ2-2, with 7 bases matching TRBD2. Germline assignment: CDR1 MNHNS and CDR2 SASEGT. This CDR3 is built from 17 residues. Trimming removed 2 bases from V and 2 bases from J; junction bases left unmatched: 8. The CDR3 DNA reads as TGTGCCAGCAGTGAATTAGGCGGGAGAGGCAACACCGGGGAGCTGTTTTTT. This codes for CASSELGGRGNTGELFF.

This clonotype has a count of ten or more. This chain links TRBV5-1 with TRBJ2-3, with TRBD1 matching 7 bases. Germline CDR1 is SGHRS and CDR2 is YFSETQ. The CDR3 length is 16 residues. The J segment lost 3 bases and the V segment lost 4 bases, leaving 11 bases of the junction unmatched. DNA of the CDR3: TGCGCCAGCAGCAGGACGACAGGGATCGGGACAGATACGCAGTATTTT. Amino acids: CASSRTTGIGTDTQYF.

The V gene is TRBV6-6, the J gene TRBJ2-3; 9 bases match TRBD2. CDR3 length equals 13 residues. Unmatched junction bases numbered 9, after V lost 11 bases and J lost 6 bases. Germline assignment: CDR1 MNHNY and CDR2 SVGAGI (reference sequence). The CDR3 loop reads CAGKRGVQDTQYF. Written as DNA, the CDR3 is TGTGCCGGAAAGCGGGGGGTTCAGGATACGCAGTATTTT.

This clonotype was observed a few times. The chain links TRBV5-1 to TRBJ1-6; tentative D call: TRBD1 (5 bases). The CDR3 length is 13 residues. Deletions cut 5 bases from V and 7 bases from J, with 10 bases between. CDR1 is SGHRS and CDR2 is YFSETQ in the germline V gene. The CDR3 protein is CASRTTENSPLHF. The CDR3 nucleotides read TGCGCCAGCAGGACGACAGAGAATTCACCCCTCCACTTT.

By sample share, this clonotype is medium-sized (0.01 to 0.1%). The chain has TRBV12-3 or TRBV12-4 and TRBJ2-1; D is undetermined. The CDR3 loop spans 12 amino acids. With 3 bases removed from V and 7 bases from J, the gap between germline ends came to 7 bases. For the CDR3, the DNA is TGTGCCAGCAGTTTGTTTGGTAATGAGCAGTTCTTC. Amino acids: CASSLFGNEQFF.

This clonotype was seen many times. The chain couples TRBV20-1 to TRBJ2-1; possibly TRBD1 or TRBD2 for D (5 bases each). Trimming pared 5 bases from V and 9 bases from J, leaving 26 bases between. The CDR3 has 16 amino acids. The germline V gene encodes CDR1 DFQATT and CDR2 SNEGSKA (reference sequence). Here the CDR3 reads CSALPSPLRDASEQFF. As DNA, the CDR3 is TGCAGTGCTCTCCCCTCCCCCTTGAGGGACGCGAGTGAGCAGTTCTTC.

This clonotype was seen repeatedly, ten times or more. The gene calls are TRBV7-8 and TRBJ1-2; maybe TRBD1 (6 bases). The V end lost 5 bases, the J end lost 0 bases, and 13 bases lay between the germline ends. Germline loops: CDR1 SGHVS, CDR2 FQNEAQ. The CDR3 totals 15 residues. DNA of the CDR3: TGTGCCAGCAGCACTCGACAGGAATCTAACTATGGCTACACCTTC. As protein: CASSTRQESNYGYTF.

This clonotype was observed at least ten times. The V and J genes are TRBV2 and TRBJ1-5; tentative D call: TRBD1 (5 bases). The CDR3 has 14 residues. The germline CDR1 and CDR2 sequences are SNHLY and FYNNEI. V was trimmed by 6 bases and J by 2 bases, leaving 11 bases between them. Here the CDR3 reads CASSRGTGNQPQHF. DNA of the CDR3: TGTGCCAGCAGCAGAGGGACGGGCAATCAGCCCCAGCATTTT.